The entry below describes one T cell receptor (beta chain). What it recognizes is unknown. The data are from a study of T cells in localized non-small cell lung cancer. Findings and limits, study-wide: Adjacent lung had a median around 60 of the 100 largest tumor clones. Multi-region tumor sequencing was not done, so intratumor heterogeneity could not be excluded. Of the tissues analyzed, uninvolved adjacent lung showed maximal T cell clonality, greater than tumor.

J lost 4 bases, V lost 6 bases, and 10 bases had no gene match. CDR1 is SGHNT, CDR2 YYREEE, per germline (reference sequence). The length of the CDR3 is 17 residues. Clones were read by immunoSEQ multiplex PCR, and TCRdb kept only the in-frame ones, dropping some. The repertoire holds under 12,000 clones, with 90% as singletons. The sequencing used peripheral blood, collected before any cancer treatment. The TCR sequence derives from a male donor at least 60 years old with stage III lung adenocarcinoma. This chain connects TRBV5-4 to TRBJ2-6; 10 nucleotides align to TRBD1. CDR3 in amino acids: CASTMDRGTSGANVLTF. CDR3 coding DNA: TGTGCCAGCACCATGGACAGGGGGACTTCAGGGGCCAACGTCCTGACTTTC.